One and the same sample provided the 3 T cell receptor beta chains below, sequenced in a study of vaccination and CD4 T cells after COVID-19. Their antigen targets remain unknown. With the Oncomine TCR Beta short-read assay, DNA from cultured CD4+ T cells was sequenced. Using its own MiXCR run on the PCR reads, TCRdb lists one record per CDR3 protein. The sample has around 21,000 distinct CDR3 sequences, approximately 50% seen once. Treatment meaning: approximately 11-day PBMC culture with coronavirus spike peptide pools or control peptides (ViraFEST assay). The sequenced sample consisted of CD4+ T cells from blood, cultured in vitro. These receptor sequences come from a human donor who had recovered from COVID-19.

The CDR3 DNA sequence: TGCGCCAGCAGCAATATCGGACAGGGCGGCAAGTACGAGCAGTACTTC. Protein sequence: CASSNIGQGGKYEQYF. V is TRBV4-3 and J is TRBJ2-7; 8 bases fit TRBD1. Looked up from germline, CDR1 is LGHNA and CDR2 is YSLEER. There are 16 residues in the CDR3. V shed 5 bases, J shed 4 bases, and the junction held 13 bases outside the gene matches.

The J gene is TRBJ2-1, the V gene TRBV12-3 or TRBV12-4, with 11 positions matching TRBD2. There are 19 residues in the CDR3. The V segment lost 7 bases and the J segment 6 bases; nucleotides outside the gene matches: 20. CDR3 in amino acids: CASNLLGVLAGGALNEQFF. CDR3 nucleotide sequence: TGTGCCAGCAATCTTTTAGGGGTCCTAGCGGGAGGAGCCCTCAATGAGCAGTTCTTC.

The chain is built from TRBV11-3 and TRBJ2-7; unclear D gene. Germline lookup yields CDR1 SGHNT and CDR2 YENEEA. The CDR3 sequence is 14 residues long. Trimming shortened V by 6 bases and J by 2 bases, and 14 bases separated the two germline ends. CDR3 residues: CASSPLQGPYEQYF. DNA for the CDR3: TGTGCCAGCAGTCCCCTCCAAGGCCCCTACGAGCAGTACTTC.